This T cell receptor beta chain emerged from a study of vaccination and CD4 T cells after COVID-19. At the level of the study: Spike peptides, overlapping and drawn from SARS-CoV-2, HCoV-NL63, HCoV-OC43 and HCoV-229E, were used to stimulate cells.

Oncomine TCR Beta short-read sequencing was applied to DNA from cultured CD4+ T cells. TCRdb passed the PCR reads through MiXCR, listing each CDR3 protein once. Here the sample spans several thousand distinct CDR3 sequences, 40% to 55% being singletons. As concerns this clonotype: Its antigen is not known.

Trimming stripped 11 bases from V and 0 bases from J, with 13 bases between. Germline values: CDR1 MNHNS, CDR2 SASEGT. The CDR3 has 13 amino acids. Treatment defined: approximately 11-day PBMC culture with coronavirus spike peptide pools or control peptides (ViraFEST assay). Researchers collected the unexposed donor's CD4+ T cells before the COVID-19 pandemic (2011-2018). This receptor was taken from a human donor in good health. The material sequenced was CD4+ T cells from blood, cultured in vitro. The V and J genes are TRBV6-1 and TRBJ1-1, with D uncertain. The CDR3 DNA is TGTGCCTGTCACAGCGAAATGAACACTGAAGCTTTCTTT. As protein: CACHSEMNTEAFF.